The 15 T cell receptor beta chains presented below share a single source sample, sequenced in a study of T cell repertoires in cytomegalovirus infection. Antigens of these TCRs are unknown. MiXCR, run by TCRdb on the reads, gives a single entry per CDR3 protein. The sample lists approximately 910,000 distinct CDR3 sequences; 31% were seen once. Here the sequenced sample was cultured CD8+ T cells from PBMCs, taken from culture after CMV antigen stimulation. These receptors all stem from a human donor in good health (CMV status not recorded). Some clones in this sample may be carry-over from other donors' samples.

This clonotype was recorded a few times. The V and J genes are TRBV6-5 and TRBJ2-1; TRBD2 aligns across 11 bases. Germline V lookup: CDR1 MNHEY, CDR2 SVGAGI. The CDR3 contains 15 residues. Germline trimming cut 4 bases from V and 7 bases from J; bases unmatched to any gene: 6. The CDR3 region is CASSFLAGGGNEQFF. In nucleotides, the CDR3 is TGTGCCAGCAGTTTCCTAGCGGGGGGCGGGAATGAGCAGTTCTTC.

The CDR3: CSARWRDTLNTQYF. The CDR3 nucleotides are TGCAGTGCCAGGTGGCGGGATACCCTGAATACGCAGTATTTT. This sequence joins TRBV20-1 and TRBJ2-3; D perhaps matches TRBD2 (6 bases). Per the germline V gene, CDR1 is DFQATT and CDR2 is SNEGSKA (reference sequence). Trimming removed 6 bases from V and 7 bases from J, with 20 bases in between. The CDR3 consists of 14 residues.

This clonotype came up a few times. The gene calls are TRBV2 and TRBJ2-6; tentatively, D is TRBD2 (5 bases). Germline V gene data show CDR1 as SNHLY and CDR2 as FYNNEI. This CDR3 has 17 amino acids. V was trimmed by 4 bases and J by 0 bases, leaving 13 bases between them. The CDR3, as DNA: TGTGCCAGCAGTGTCCCACTAGTCCCCTCTGGGGCCAACGTCCTGACTTTC. This gives the protein CASSVPLVPSGANVLTF.

The chain recombines TRBV6-5 with TRBJ2-1; no clear D gene. The V end was cut by 8 bases, the J end by 3 bases, with 11 bases between. CDR1 is MNHEY, CDR2 SVGAGI, per germline. The CDR3 totals 13 residues. The CDR3 sequence: CASGIKGYNEQFF. The CDR3 bases are TGTGCCAGCGGGATAAAAGGCTACAATGAGCAGTTCTTC.

This rearrangement joins TRBV12-3 or TRBV12-4 to TRBJ1-3; 7 nucleotides match TRBD1. The trim removed 3 bases at V and 0 bases at J, leaving 8 bases unmatched. This CDR3 has 17 residues. The CDR3 is CASSFLRGKSSGNTIYF. The CDR3 coding sequence is TGTGCCAGCAGTTTCCTCAGGGGGAAGAGCTCTGGAAACACCATATATTTT.

This sequence joins TRBV6-1 and TRBJ2-1, with 8 bases identical to TRBD1. With 5 bases clipped from V and 9 bases from J, the junction kept 9 bases outside the gene matches. This CDR3 spans 14 amino acids. Germline lookup yields CDR1 MNHNS and CDR2 SASEGT. The CDR3 nucleotides read TGTGCCAGCAGTCCAATACAGGGGGGTTTTGAGCAGTTCTTC. Protein: CASSPIQGGFEQFF.

This clonotype was observed a handful of times. The chain has TRBV4-1 and TRBJ1-4; 7 bases fit TRBD1. The V gene end was trimmed by 6 bases and the J gene end by 2 bases; junction bases not matched to a gene: 15. CDR3 length: 18 amino acids. Germline V CDR1 and CDR2: MGHRA, YSYEKL. The CDR3 spells CASSPRQGPLGTNEKLFF. The CDR3 DNA sequence: TGCGCCAGCAGTCCCAGACAGGGCCCCTTGGGGACTAATGAAAAACTGTTTTTT.

V is TRBV20-1 and J is TRBJ2-7; a weak D match, TRBD2 (6 bases). The CDR3 runs 13 residues. Between the trimmed V and J ends, which lost 6 bases and 4 bases, there was a span of 16 bases. The germline CDR1 and CDR2 sequences are DFQATT and SNEGSKA (reference sequence). In nucleotides, the CDR3 is TGCAGTGCGCTAATCGAGGGGAGGTACGAGCAGTACTTC. Protein sequence: CSALIEGRYEQYF.

This clonotype occurred a few times. The V call is TRBV7-8, the J call TRBJ2-2; tentative D call: TRBD2 (5 bases). This CDR3 is built from 15 residues. Trimming removed 2 bases from V and 6 bases from J, with 13 bases in between. Germline V gives CDR1 SGHVS, CDR2 FQNEAQ. The DNA for the CDR3 is TGTGCCAGCAGCTTATTCGAGGGCTACGCCGGGGAGCTGTTTTTT. Its protein product is CASSLFEGYAGELFF.

This clonotype has a handful of counts. A much larger clone sits a single nucleotide away, making a read error possible. V and J are TRBV7-2 and TRBJ2-7, with D unresolved. Per the germline V gene, CDR1 is SGHTA and CDR2 is FQGNSA. The V gene lost 5 bases and the J gene lost 2 bases, with 7 bases spanning the gap. CDR3 size: 12 residues. CDR3 DNA: TGTGCCAGCAGCATATCCGCCTACGAGCAGTACGTC. Amino acid sequence: CASSISAYEQYV.

As for this clonotype: At one of its ends the junction is not consistent with the germline gene, which may arise from a read error. The rearrangement links TRBV7-8 to TRBJ2-3; maybe TRBD2 (5 bases). CDR3 length: 17 amino acids. Looked up from germline, CDR1 is SGHVS and CDR2 is FQNEAQ. For the CDR3, the DNA is TGTGCCAGCAGCATAAGGATGACGGGAACACGCACAGATACTCAGTATTTT. Residues: CASSIRMTGTRTDTQYF.

There are a few counts of this clonotype. The J gene is TRBJ1-2, the V gene TRBV6-1; D is unclear. CDR3 size: 15 residues. Trimming stripped 1 base from V and 6 bases from J, with 15 bases between. Germline assignment: CDR1 MNHNS and CDR2 SASEGT. CDR3 in amino acids: CASSEVGLRGNGYTF. The CDR3 DNA sequence: TGTGCCAGCAGTGAAGTAGGGTTGCGAGGAAATGGCTACACCTTC.

The chain's CDR3 is CASSITAVYGYTF. DNA of the CDR3: TGTGCCAGTAGTATCACGGCAGTCTATGGCTACACCTTC. V is TRBV19 and J is TRBJ1-2; D is ambiguous. Looked up from germline, CDR1 is LNHDA and CDR2 is SQIVND (reference sequence). CDR3 length equals 13 residues. V was clipped by 3 bases and J by 4 bases, with 9 bases between them. Full variable domain (rest looked up from reference TRBV19 and TRBJ1-2): DGGITQSPKYLFRKEGQNVTLSCEQNLNHDAMYWYRQDPGQGLRLIYYSQIVNDFQKGDIAEGYSVSREKKESFPLTVTSAQKNPTAFYLCASSITAVYGYTFGSGTRLTVV.

This clonotype has only one observation. The CDR3, as DNA: TGTGCCAGCAGTTTTTCATTGGGGGGGGTAGCTAACTATGGCTACACCTTC. Its translation: CASSFSLGGVANYGYTF. The J gene is TRBJ1-2, the V gene TRBV27; weak D call: TRBD1 (5 bases). Germline CDR1 and CDR2: MNHEY and SMNVEV (reference sequence). The CDR3 spans 17 residues. Trimming took off 3 bases at V and 0 bases at J, with 17 bases between the two ends.

Ten or more counts support this clonotype. The chain uses TRBV6-1 and TRBJ2-5; TRBD2 agrees at 14 bases. In germline, CDR1 is MNHNS, CDR2 SASEGT. The V and J ends lost 6 bases and 5 bases, in that order; junction bases with no gene match: 8. This CDR3 is 16 amino acids long. This CDR3 reads CASRMTSGGAYETQYF. CDR3 nucleotide sequence: TGTGCCAGCAGAATGACTAGCGGGGGGGCCTACGAGACCCAGTACTTC.